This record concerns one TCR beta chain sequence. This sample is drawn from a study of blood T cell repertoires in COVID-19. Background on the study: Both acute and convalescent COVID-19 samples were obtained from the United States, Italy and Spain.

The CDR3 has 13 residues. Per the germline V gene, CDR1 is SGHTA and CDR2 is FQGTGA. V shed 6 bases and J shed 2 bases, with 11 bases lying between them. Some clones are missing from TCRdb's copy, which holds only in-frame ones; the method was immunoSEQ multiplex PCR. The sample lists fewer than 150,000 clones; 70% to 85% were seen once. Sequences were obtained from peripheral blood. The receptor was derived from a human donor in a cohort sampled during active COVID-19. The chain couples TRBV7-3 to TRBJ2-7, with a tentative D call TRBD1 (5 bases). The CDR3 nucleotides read TGTGCCAGCAGTGTTTCAGGGACCTACGAGCAGTACTTC. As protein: CASSVSGTYEQYF.